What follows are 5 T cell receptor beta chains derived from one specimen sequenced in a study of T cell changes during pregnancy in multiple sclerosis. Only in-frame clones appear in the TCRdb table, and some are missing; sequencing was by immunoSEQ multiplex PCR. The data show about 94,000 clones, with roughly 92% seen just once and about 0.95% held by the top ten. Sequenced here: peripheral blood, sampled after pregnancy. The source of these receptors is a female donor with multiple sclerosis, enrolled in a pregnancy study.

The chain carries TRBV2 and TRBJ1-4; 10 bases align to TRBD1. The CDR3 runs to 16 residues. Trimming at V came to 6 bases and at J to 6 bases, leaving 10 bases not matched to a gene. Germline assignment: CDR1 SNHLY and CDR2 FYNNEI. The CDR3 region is CASSPREGQGHEKLFF. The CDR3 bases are TGTGCCAGCAGCCCTAGAGAGGGACAGGGGCATGAAAAACTGTTTTTT.

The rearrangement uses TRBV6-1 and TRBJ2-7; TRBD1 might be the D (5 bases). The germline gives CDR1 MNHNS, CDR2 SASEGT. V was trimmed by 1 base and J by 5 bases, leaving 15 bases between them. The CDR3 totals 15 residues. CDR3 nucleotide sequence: TGTGCCAGCAGTGAAGGACAGTTCCTCAGGGACGAGCAGTACTTC. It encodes CASSEGQFLRDEQYF.

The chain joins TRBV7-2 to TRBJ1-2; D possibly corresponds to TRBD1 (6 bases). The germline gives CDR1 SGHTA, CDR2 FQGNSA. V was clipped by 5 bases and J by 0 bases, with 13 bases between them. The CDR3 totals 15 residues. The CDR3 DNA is TGTGCCAGCAGCCAAGGGGGACGGACTAACTATGGCTACACCTTC. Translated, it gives CASSQGGRTNYGYTF.

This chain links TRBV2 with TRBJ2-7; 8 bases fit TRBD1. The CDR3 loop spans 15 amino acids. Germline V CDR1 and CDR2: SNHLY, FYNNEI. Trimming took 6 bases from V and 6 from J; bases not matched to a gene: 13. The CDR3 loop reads CASRDRDSGFGEQYF. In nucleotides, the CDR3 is TGTGCCAGCAGGGACAGGGACAGCGGCTTCGGCGAGCAGTACTTC.

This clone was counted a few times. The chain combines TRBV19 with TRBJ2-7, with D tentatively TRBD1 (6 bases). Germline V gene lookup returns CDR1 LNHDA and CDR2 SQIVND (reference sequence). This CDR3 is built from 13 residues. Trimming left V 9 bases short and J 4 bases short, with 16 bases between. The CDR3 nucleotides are TGTGCCAGCAGGGGAACAGGGTCGTACGAGCAGTACTTC. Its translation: CASRGTGSYEQYF. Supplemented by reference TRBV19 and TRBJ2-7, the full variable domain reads DGGITQSPKYLFRKEGQNVTLSCEQNLNHDAMYWYRQDPGQGLRLIYYSQIVNDFQKGDIAEGYSVSREKKESFPLTVTSAQKNPTAFYLCASRGTGSYEQYFGPGTRLTVT.